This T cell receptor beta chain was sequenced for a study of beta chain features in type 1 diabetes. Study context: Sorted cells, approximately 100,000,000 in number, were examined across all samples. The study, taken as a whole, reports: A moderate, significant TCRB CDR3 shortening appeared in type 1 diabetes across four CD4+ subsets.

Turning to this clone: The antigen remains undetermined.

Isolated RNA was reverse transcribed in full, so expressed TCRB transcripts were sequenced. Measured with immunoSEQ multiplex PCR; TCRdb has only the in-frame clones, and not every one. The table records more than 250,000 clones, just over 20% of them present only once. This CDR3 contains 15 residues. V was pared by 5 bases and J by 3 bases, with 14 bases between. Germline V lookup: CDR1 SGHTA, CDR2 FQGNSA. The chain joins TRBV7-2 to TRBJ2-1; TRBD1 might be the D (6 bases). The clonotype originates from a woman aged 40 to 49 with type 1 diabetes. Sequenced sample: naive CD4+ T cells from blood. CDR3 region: CASSGGLFLYNEQFF. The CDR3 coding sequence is TGTGCCAGCAGCGGGGGCCTCTTCCTCTACAATGAGCAGTTCTTC.